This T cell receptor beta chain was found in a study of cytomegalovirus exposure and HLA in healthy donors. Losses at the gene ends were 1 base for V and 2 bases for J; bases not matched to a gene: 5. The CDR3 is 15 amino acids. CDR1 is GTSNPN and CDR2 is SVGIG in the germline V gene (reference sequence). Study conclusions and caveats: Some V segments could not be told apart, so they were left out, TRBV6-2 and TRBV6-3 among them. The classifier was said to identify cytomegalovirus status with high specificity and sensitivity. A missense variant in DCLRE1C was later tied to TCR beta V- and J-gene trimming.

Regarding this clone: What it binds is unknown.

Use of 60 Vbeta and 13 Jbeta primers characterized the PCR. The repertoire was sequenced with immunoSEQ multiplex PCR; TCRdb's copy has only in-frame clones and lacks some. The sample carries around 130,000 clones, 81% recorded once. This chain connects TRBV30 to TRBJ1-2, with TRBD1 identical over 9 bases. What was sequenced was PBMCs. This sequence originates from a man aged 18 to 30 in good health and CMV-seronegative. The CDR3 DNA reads TGTGCCTGGAGTGGGACACAGGGGGCAAACTATGGCTACACCTTC. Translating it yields CAWSGTQGANYGYTF.